This TCR beta chain came from a study of Ad26.COV2.S vaccination and SARS-CoV-2 variants. Overall study: Ad26.COV2.S shots went into the muscle once or twice, 56 days apart.

As regards this clone: Its antigen remains unidentified.

Sample treatment: roughly 19 received Ad26.COV2.S at low or high dose, single or two shots; several received placebo; per-sample allocation not given. Specimen acquisition occurred on day 63 following the initial vaccine or placebo injection. Study-wide results and limits: People who got the vaccine had more spike-specific TCR breadth than people who got placebo.

Produced via immunoSEQ multiplex PCR; TCRdb's table is partial and in-frame only. The data show roughly 330,000 clones, almost 90% seen once. The sequenced sample was peripheral blood, obtained in a trial of Ad26.COV2.S vaccine versus placebo. The receptor comes from a person between 18 and 60 years old who received the Ad26.COV2.S COVID-19 vaccine or a placebo.

CDR3 nucleotide sequence: TGTGCCAGCGTCGAGGACAGGGGATTTGAAGCTTTCTTT. Protein: CASVEDRGFEAFF. The chain links TRBV7-2 to TRBJ1-1, with 9 bases lining up with TRBD1. This CDR3 comprises 13 residues. Per the germline V gene, CDR1 is SGHTA and CDR2 is FQGNSA. V lost 8 bases and J lost 7; bases outside the gene matches: 8.